This entry concerns a single T cell receptor (beta chain). Which antigen it targets is not known. Base qualities are not recorded, but no much larger clone differs from it by a single base. This sample is drawn from a study of neoadjuvant anti-PD-1 for oral cavity cancer (dated by TCRdb to the early 2020s). Study-wide context: Before curative-intent surgical resection, most patients were given three to four biweekly doses of nivolumab at 3 mg/kg. Patients who did not progress were given a fourth nivolumab dose at about day 43 and had definitive surgical resection on days 50-56. The parent correlative cohort had around 13 patients and a response rate of 33%. Under RECIST 1.1, a patient counted as a responder if showing complete response, partial response or stable disease, and as a non-responder if showing progression. Findings and caveats that apply to the study as a whole: TCR analyses included only a few patients per response group, and the authors called for larger cohorts for validation. A higher pretreatment blood Treg/Th17 ratio correlated with both higher pretreatment blood TCRbeta clonality and lower post-treatment tumor TCRbeta clonality. Greater tumor shrinkage correlated with larger post-treatment sizes of preexisting intratumoral clones, which suggests that expansion of preexisting clones contributed to response.

The sample's time point, from its label and the paper: after neoadjuvant nivolumab, at surgical resection. Patients had been newly diagnosed with stage II-IVA oral cavity squamous cell carcinoma, and no prior systemic or radiation treatment had been given to the patients. The cohort consisted of patients with HPV-negative, locally advanced oral cavity squamous cell carcinoma. The samples were obtained from a longitudinal correlative study of a single-arm phase II trial testing neoadjuvant nivolumab in oral cavity squamous cell carcinoma. Subject-matched pre- and post-treatment PBMCs and tumors from three responders and three non-responders were subjected to genomic DNA-based TCRbeta sequencing. Genomic DNA was isolated from tumor tissue using the Maxwell RSC DNA from Tissue kit. Trimmed from V: 1 base; trimmed from J: 3 bases; junction bases lacking a gene match: 6. The CDR3 measures 15 amino acids from cysteine to phenylalanine. Only the CDR3 part of the read is kept: 45 bases, read in frame from the first base. The germline V gene provides CDR1 SGHRS and CDR2 YFSETQ.

Tumor libraries used mostly 4 to 6 ug of input genomic DNA for survey sequencing, with two replicates per sample. The immunoSEQ hsTCRbeta kit was used to prepare TCRbeta libraries according to the manufacturer's instructions. Sequencing of the completed libraries took place using an Illumina NovaSeq 6000 S4 flow cell after they had been pooled to about 3.2 nM. The published analysis was carried out like this. The immunoSEQ Analyzer handled quality control and preprocessing of the raw data. The analysis was restricted to productive rearrangements, with each unique CDR3 amino acid sequence defining a clonotype. Repertoire clonality was estimated as the Gini-Simpson index, which was calculated using the R package tcR. Student's t test was used to compare Gini indices, and Pearson correlation was used to assess associations with tumor size change. TCRdb's version of the immuneACCESS table is confined to in-frame rearrangements and falls short of the full clone set. An unresolved V gene accounts for under half of the shortfall where checked; the remainder is of unknown origin. That table gives V, J and clone size, and the DNA gave D and trimming. This sample lists under 25,000 clones; 25% to 30% were detected once. In total, the top ten clones hold 16% of the sample.

The TCR comes from a person aged 40 to 85 with oral cavity squamous cell carcinoma. Specimen: tumor tissue, collected after nivolumab (anti-PD-1) treatment. The chain couples TRBV5-1 to TRBJ2-5; 7 junctional bases match TRBD2. CDR3 sequence: CASSLLGLLEETQYF. The DNA sequence follows: TGCGCCAGCAGCTTGCTGGGACTACTGGAAGAGACCCAGTACTTC.